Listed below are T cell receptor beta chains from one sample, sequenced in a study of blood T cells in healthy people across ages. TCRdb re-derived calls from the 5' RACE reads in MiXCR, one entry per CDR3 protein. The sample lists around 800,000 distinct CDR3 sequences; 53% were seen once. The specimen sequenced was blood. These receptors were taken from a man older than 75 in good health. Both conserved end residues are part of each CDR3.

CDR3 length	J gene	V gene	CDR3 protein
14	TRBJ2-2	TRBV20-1	CSAKGEGNTGELFF
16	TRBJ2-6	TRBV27	CASSLYGGTGANVLTF
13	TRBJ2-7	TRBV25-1	CASRGTGLYEQYF
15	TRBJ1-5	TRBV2	CASRRTEDSNQPQHF
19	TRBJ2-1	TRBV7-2	CASSSMGLAGPQLYNEQFF
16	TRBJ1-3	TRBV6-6	CASSLMGTSSGNTIYF
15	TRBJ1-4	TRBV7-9	CASSLATGKNEKLFF
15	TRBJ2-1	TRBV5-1	CASREAGIAYNEQFF
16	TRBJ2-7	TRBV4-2	CASSQVIGTGGYEQYF
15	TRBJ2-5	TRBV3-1	CASSRGIQAQETQYF
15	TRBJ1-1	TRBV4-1	CASSLIGTVNTEAFF
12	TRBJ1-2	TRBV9	CASSAPNYGYTF
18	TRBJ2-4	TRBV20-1	CSARGTSAEGGAKNIQYF
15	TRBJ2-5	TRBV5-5	CASTDRDRVQETQYF